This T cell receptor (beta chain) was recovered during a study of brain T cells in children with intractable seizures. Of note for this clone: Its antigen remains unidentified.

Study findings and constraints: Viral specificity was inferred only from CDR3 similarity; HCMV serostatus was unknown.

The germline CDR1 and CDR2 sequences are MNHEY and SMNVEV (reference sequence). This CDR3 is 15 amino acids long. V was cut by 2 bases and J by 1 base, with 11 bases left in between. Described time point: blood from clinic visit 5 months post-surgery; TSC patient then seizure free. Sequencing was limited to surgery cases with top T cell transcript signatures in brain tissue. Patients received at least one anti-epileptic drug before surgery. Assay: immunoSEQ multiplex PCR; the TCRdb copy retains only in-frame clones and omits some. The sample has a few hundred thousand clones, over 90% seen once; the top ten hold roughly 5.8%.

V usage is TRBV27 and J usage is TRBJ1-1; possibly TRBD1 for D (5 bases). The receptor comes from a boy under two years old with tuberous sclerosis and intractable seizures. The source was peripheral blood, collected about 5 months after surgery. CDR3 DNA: TGTGCCAGCAGTTTAACCCCAACAGGGAACACTGAAGCTTTCTTT. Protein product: CASSLTPTGNTEAFF.